This passage covers 5 T cell receptor beta chains from one sample sequenced in a study of T cells in narcolepsy. The assay was immunoSEQ multiplex PCR, and TCRdb's table has in-frame clones only and misses some. Here the sample spans about 30,000 clones, roughly four fifths being singletons. The sequenced material came from CD45RA- memory CD4+ T cells from PBMCs. These receptors were obtained from a human donor with narcolepsy.

V gene TRBV4-2 combines with J gene TRBJ1-2; D unclear. CDR1 and CDR2 from the germline V gene are LGHNA and YNFKEQ. Trimming pared 0 bases from V and 5 bases from J, leaving 19 bases between. The CDR3 has 17 residues. The CDR3 DNA reads as TGTGCCAGCAGCCAAGAGGGAGAAGGACTACCAACTTATGGCTACACCTTC. Its protein product is CASSQEGEGLPTYGYTF.

Details on this clone: Different DNA sequences within this sample yield the same CDR3. The rearrangement uses TRBV5-4 and TRBJ1-2; 7 bases are shared with TRBD1. Germline-derived CDR1 and CDR2 are SGHNT and YYREEE (reference sequence). J lost 4 bases, V lost 4 bases, and 19 bases had no gene match. There are 18 residues in the CDR3. CDR3 sequence reads: CASSPGTAGGALSYGYTF. The CDR3 DNA reads as TGTGCCAGCAGCCCGGGGACAGCCGGCGGAGCTTTAAGCTATGGCTACACCTTC.

The J gene is TRBJ1-6, the V gene TRBV19, with 8 bases aligning to TRBD1. This CDR3 region has 16 residues. The germline V gene encodes CDR1 LNHDA and CDR2 SQIVND (reference sequence). With V trimmed by 3 bases and J by 5 bases, 6 bases remained unmatched. The CDR3 sequence: CASSIRDRGDNSPLHF. DNA of the CDR3: TGTGCCAGTAGTATCCGAGACAGGGGAGATAATTCACCCCTCCACTTT.

The V and J genes are TRBV5-4 and TRBJ2-3; D not certain. The CDR3 is 16 residues long. Trimming removed 1 base from V and 3 bases from J, with 15 bases in between. Germline values: CDR1 SGHNT, CDR2 YYREEE (reference sequence). CDR3 in amino acids: CASSLNGGLETDTQYF. For the CDR3, the DNA is TGTGCCAGCAGCTTGAATGGCGGCCTAGAGACAGATACGCAGTATTTT. Looking up the rest from reference TRBV5-4 and TRBJ2-3 gives the full variable domain: ETGVTQSPTHLIKTRGQQVTLRCSSQSGHNTVSWYQQALGQGPQFIFQYYREEENGRGNFPPRFSGLQFPNYSSELNVNALELDDSALYLCASSLNGGLETDTQYFGPGTRLTVL.

This clone has only one observation. The chain couples TRBV6-1 to TRBJ2-7; 12 positions agree with TRBD1. V dropped 6 bases and J dropped 11; count of bases not matched to a gene: 11. CDR1 and CDR2 (germline): MNHNS, SASEGT. The CDR3 has 14 amino acids. DNA for the CDR3: TGTGCCAGCAGCCCGACCGGGACAGGGGGCCGGGAGTACTTC. Its translation: CASSPTGTGGREYF.